This T cell receptor (beta chain) emerged from a study of T cells in Graves' hyperthyroidism and ophthalmopathy. Amplification yielded TCR beta CDR3 regions, with RNA transcripts as the source. Initially, a first-round RT-PCR of the TCR CDR3 employed the HTBI primer set. MiXCR was run by TCRdb on the multiplex PCR reads, yielding one entry per CDR3 protein. This table holds under 300,000 distinct CDR3 sequences, nearly 15% found once. Fresh peripheral blood, 10 ml, was the source of the PBMCs. The CDR3 contains 14 residues. Per the germline V gene, CDR1 is SGHRS and CDR2 is YFSETQ. V was pared by 0 bases and J by 5 bases, with 12 bases between.

The sequence was obtained from a woman aged 45-65 years with Graves' hyperthyroidism that later progressed to Graves' ophthalmopathy. The rearrangement links TRBV5-1 to TRBJ2-7, with D unresolved. The source material was blood. CDR3 DNA sequence: TGCGCCAGCAGCTTGGCCCAGAGAGGCGACGAGCAGTACTTC. It codes for CASSLAQRGDEQYF.